Detailed here is one T cell receptor beta chain. There are a few counts of this clonotype. The antigen this receptor binds is unknown. No per-base quality is available; no much larger clone lies one base away. Libraries came from 5' RACE. Instrument used: Illumina HiSeq 2500. A second PCR of roughly 6 to 12 cycles was run with a J-beta primer mix and a sample-barcoded 5' primer. A unique molecular identifier was introduced onto each TCR beta cDNA molecule by a template-switch 5' adaptor carrying 12 random nucleotides. Each sample yielded at least 3 million CDR3-containing paired-end reads. The Mint cDNA synthesis kit, primed by a TRBC-specific oligonucleotide, was used to synthesize first-strand cDNA from all RNA. Following uracil-DNA glycosylase treatment, all cDNA underwent a first 18-cycle PCR with the universal primers M1SS and BC2_uni_R. Per the authors' processing: For normalization, 1 million high-quality reads, each with a distinct molecular identifier, were randomly selected from each sample. Reads with shared molecular identifiers were discarded instead of being binned into consensus sequences. MiTCR, run with a Q25 quality threshold and the strictest error-elimination algorithm, handled CDR3 identification, clonotype clustering and error correction. A nonparametric unseen species model with Euler transformation was used to estimate lower-bound total TCR beta diversity. TCRdb reanalyzed the raw reads on its own, using fastp at Q25 for trimming and MiXCR for clone calling, and kept in-frame beta chains. Identical CDR3 proteins give one entry, which carries the most common genes and DNA. The V and J calls come from TCRdb's annotation, not from the publication. Counted in this sample were 1.5 million to 2 million distinct CDR3 sequences; roughly 27% of them appeared once. The top ten hold about 8% of the sample.

The data stem from a study of blood T cells in healthy people across ages (dated by TCRdb to between 2015 and 2016). The study in broad terms: In model experiments, template switching captured roughly one uniquely barcoded TCR beta cDNA molecule for every two T cells. Using deep sequencing normalized with unique cDNA molecular identifiers, the study measured how TCR beta repertoire diversity changes with age. Four age groups were formed from the donors: young (average roughly 15 years), middle-aged (just under 40), aged (more than 55) and long-lived (approximately 80). To avoid experimental bias, donors of different ages were distributed randomly across sequencing lanes. Two additional independent replicas of 1 million unique cDNA reads from the same blood draw were analyzed for two donors (one aged 18 to 30 and one aged 80 or older).

Points the paper makes about the study in general: Since profiling was done on bulk unsorted PBMCs, naive and antigen-experienced compartments could not be conclusively compared. Estimates of total diversity based on one million sequenced T cells were considered lower bounds and underestimates. Observed TCR beta diversity per million T cells fell roughly linearly with age, and a significant reduction was already apparent by age approximately 40. Because the CMV infection status of the donors was unknown, age-related changes in expanded clonotypes may potentially have been confounded. There was a strong correlation between observed TCR beta diversity and the percentage of naive T cells measured by flow cytometry. Compared with the aged group, the long-lived group had more naive CD4+ T cells, fewer expanded clones and increased TCR diversity, a pattern suggesting age selection.

For CDR1 and CDR2, the germline V gene (reference sequence) lists LNHNV and YYDKDF. CDR3 length: 14 amino acids, cysteine to phenylalanine. CDR3 DNA only is kept here, 42 bases in frame from base 1. V and J lose 0 bases and 0 bases, and a span of 5 bases separates them. Systemically healthy Caucasian individuals from Russia, about 38 in total and aged 6 to 90 years, were included as donors. Each donor gave ten milliliters of peripheral blood, collected into EDTA-treated Vacutainer tubes. Ficoll-Paque density-gradient centrifugation was used to isolate PBMCs, with at least 6 million obtained per sample. Trizol reagent was used to extract total RNA from the PBMCs, yielding at least 5.5 micrograms per sample. For every donor, flow cytometry on a PBMC aliquot measured the percentage of naive CD45RAhigh/CD27high T cells.

The receptor was derived from a woman aged 25 to 45 in good health. The chain uses TRBV15 and TRBJ2-5; the D gene is perhaps TRBD1, on 5 matching bases. Sequenced sample: blood. CDR3 sequence: CATSREGDQETQYF. The sequenced DNA is TGTGCCACCAGCAGAGAAGGGGACCAAGAGACCCAGTACTTC.